The source of this TCR beta chain is a study of cytomegalovirus exposure and HLA in healthy donors. The overall study: HLA-typed donors were the source of approximately 88 million unique TCRs held in an early data release. Falling in the Caucasian-associated ancestry cluster were 65% to 90% of under 450 genotyped donors.

PCR used 60 Vbeta primers and 13 Jbeta primers. The assay was immunoSEQ multiplex PCR, and TCRdb's table has in-frame clones only and misses some. The table lists some 90,000 clones, over 60% of them singletons. V was cut by 1 base and J by 6 bases, with 15 bases left in between. Germline V gene lookup returns CDR1 MGHRA and CDR2 YSYEKL. This CDR3 is built from 15 residues. Study-wide results and limits: Three CMV-associated chains proved CMV antigen-specific in vitro.

On this clone itself: Its antigen is not identified.

This TCR was recovered from a middle-aged man in good health and CMV-seronegative. The chain combines TRBV4-1 with TRBJ1-2; D is perhaps TRBD1 (5 bases). The source material was PBMCs. For the CDR3, the DNA is TGCGCCAGCAGCCAAGGTCCCAGCAGGGAGGATGGCTACACCTTC. It specifies CASSQGPSREDGYTF.